The present entry profiles one T cell receptor (beta chain) with its context. Libraries were prepared by immunoSEQ multiplex PCR; TCRdb keeps only in-frame clonotypes and omits some of them. The data hold about 2.3 million clones, with just over 90% observed a single time. The data derive from a study of shared clonotypes between healthy human individuals. The CDR3 covers 14 residues. Looked up from germline, CDR1 is MNHEY and CDR2 is SMNVEV (reference sequence). The V segment lost 10 bases and the J segment 6 bases; nucleotides outside the gene matches: 11. The chain links TRBV27 to TRBJ1-4; 7 nucleotides agree with TRBD1. The clonotype was recovered from a man aged 18 to 30 in good health. Some clones in this sample may be carry-over from other donors' samples. The sequenced sample was naive CD4+ T cells from PBMCs. Subset denoted: CD45RA+ positively selected. The CDR3 coding sequence is TGTGCCATCCTACAGGGGAGGTTCGATGAAAAACTGTTTTTT. As protein: CAILQGRFDEKLFF.